Below are 15 T cell receptor beta chains sequenced from a single sample in a study of OX40 agonist ivuxolimab in advanced cancers. Data came from immunoSEQ multiplex PCR; TCRdb stores just in-frame clones and leaves some out. This sample has some 74,000 clones, with 70% to 90% found just once. The source material was CD4+ or CD8+ T cells sorted from blood, sampled in a trial of the OX40 agonist ivuxolimab. Receptor source: an adult with an advanced solid tumor such as melanoma, head and neck, liver or kidney cancer.

The genes are TRBV6-5 and TRBJ1-6; 10 nucleotides align to TRBD1. Germline CDR1 reads MNHEY; CDR2 reads SVGAGI. There are 15 residues in the CDR3. J was trimmed by 7 bases and V by 5 bases; bases with no gene match: 5. Here the CDR3 reads CASSVTGQGNSPLHF. The CDR3 nucleotides read TGTGCCAGCAGTGTGACGGGACAGGGGAATTCACCCCTCCACTTT.

The chain is built from TRBV7-3 and TRBJ2-3, with D perhaps matching TRBD1 (6 bases). The V gene lost 5 bases and the J gene lost 1 base, with 10 bases spanning the gap. Germline values: CDR1 SGHTA, CDR2 FQGTGA. The CDR3 has 14 residues. The CDR3 bases are TGTGCCAGCAGCCCAGGGGTGGGCACAGATACGCAGTATTTT. Residues: CASSPGVGTDTQYF.

This chain uses TRBV5-4 with TRBJ1-2; TRBD1 aligns across 7 bases. In germline, CDR1 is SGHNT, CDR2 YYREEE (reference sequence). There are 14 residues in the CDR3. Germline trimming cut 0 bases from V and 5 bases from J; bases unmatched to any gene: 4. This CDR3 reads CASSLVGQLYGYTF. For the CDR3, the DNA is TGTGCCAGCAGCTTGGTGGGACAGCTATATGGCTACACCTTC.

This clone was recorded once. The chain links TRBV19 to TRBJ1-1; TRBD1 might be the D (5 bases). Germline-derived CDR1 and CDR2 are LNHDA and SQIVND (reference sequence). V was clipped by 8 bases and J by 3 bases, with 19 bases between them. This CDR3 comprises 15 residues. CDR3 amino acids: CASLGRRGRDTEAFF. CDR3 DNA sequence: TGTGCCAGTTTAGGTCGCCGGGGGAGGGACACTGAAGCTTTCTTT.

The rearrangement uses TRBV30 and TRBJ1-5; D is possibly TRBD1 (6 bases). This CDR3 comprises 13 residues. Germline CDR1 and CDR2: GTSNPN and SVGIG (reference sequence). V dropped 1 base and J dropped 2 bases, with 6 bases sitting between them. The CDR3 is CAWSDRGNQPQHF. CDR3 DNA sequence: TGTGCCTGGAGTGACAGGGGCAATCAGCCCCAGCATTTT.

The chain joins TRBV4-1 to TRBJ1-3, with TRBD1 as a possible D gene (5 bases). V was clipped by 4 bases and J by 4 bases, with 14 bases between them. Germline CDR1 reads MGHRA; CDR2 reads YSYEKL. CDR3 length equals 15 residues. In DNA, the CDR3 is TGCGCCAGCAGCCTGGAGGGGAAGAAGGGAAACACCATATATTTT. It is translated as CASSLEGKKGNTIYF.

CDR3 DNA sequence: TGTGCCAGCAGCGTAGCTCAAGGGATCTATGGCTACACCTTC. It yields the protein CASSVAQGIYGYTF. The genes are TRBV9 and TRBJ1-2; D ambiguous. V lost 0 bases, J lost 4 bases, and 10 bases lay in between. The CDR3 has 14 residues. Germline V gene sequence: CDR1 SGDLS, CDR2 YYNGEE.

The chain uses TRBV12-5 and TRBJ1-1; D is undetermined. Per germline, CDR1 LGHNT and CDR2 FRNRAP. The V end lost 6 bases, the J end lost 4 bases, and 12 bases lay between the germline ends. CDR3 length equals 13 residues. The CDR3 here is CASGTLSGTEAFF. The CDR3 nucleotides read TGTGCTAGTGGGACGTTGAGCGGCACTGAAGCTTTCTTT.

This clone came up once. This chain uses TRBV27 with TRBJ2-1; a weak D match, TRBD2 (6 bases). The V and J ends lost 4 bases and 8 bases respectively, with 18 bases between them. Germline CDR1 MNHEY, CDR2 SMNVEV (reference sequence). The CDR3 has 15 residues. CDR3: CASSSPGLLGDEQFF. Here the CDR3 DNA reads TGTGCCAGCAGTTCCCCGGGACTCCTCGGCGATGAGCAGTTCTTC.

The chain recombines TRBV29-1 with TRBJ2-1; 7 nucleotides align to TRBD2. Germline assignment: CDR1 SQVTM and CDR2 ANQGSEA. The CDR3 is 14 residues long. V gave up 4 bases and J gave up 2 bases; unmatched junction bases: 5. CDR3 in DNA: TGCAGCGTTGGGGGGGGAGGGCCCTACAATGAGCAGTTCTTC. Translation gives CSVGGGGPYNEQFF.

The chain recombines TRBV7-9 with TRBJ2-5, with 8 nucleotides matching TRBD2. V was clipped by 6 bases and J by 5 bases; unmatched bases: 14. The CDR3 is 16 residues long. The germline V gene has CDR1 SEHNR and CDR2 FQNEAQ (reference sequence). The CDR3 nucleotides read TGTGCCAGCAGAAGGGCGGGAGGCGCCAAAGGGGAGACCCAGTACTTC. Its protein is CASRRAGGAKGETQYF.

V is TRBV6-5 and J is TRBJ1-1, with D hard to call. Trimming pared 5 bases from V and 6 bases from J, leaving 10 bases between. Germline V gene sequence: CDR1 MNHEY, CDR2 SVGAGI. The CDR3 has 12 amino acids. CDR3 nucleotides: TGTGCCAGCAGTATCACTGGGGCTGAAGCTTTCTTT. It encodes CASSITGAEAFF.

This clone was observed once. The rearrangement links TRBV4-1 to TRBJ1-5; TRBD1 matches at 7 bases. The CDR3 is made up of 19 amino acids. CDR1 is MGHRA, CDR2 YSYEKL, per germline. Trimming took 4 bases from V and 0 from J; bases not matched to a gene: 15. The CDR3 DNA follows: TGCGCCAGCAGCCCTACCTTTCAGGGGACAGCCTATAGCAATCAGCCCCAGCATTTT. It translates to CASSPTFQGTAYSNQPQHF.

This sequence joins TRBV18 and TRBJ2-7; 7 positions match TRBD1. The CDR3 is made up of 12 amino acids. V was clipped by 5 bases and J by 8 bases; unmatched bases: 6. Germline CDR1 KGHSH, CDR2 LQKENI. This chain's CDR3 is CASSSEGQQQYF. The CDR3 coding sequence is TGTGCCAGCTCATCAGAGGGACAGCAGCAGTACTTC.

The rearrangement uses TRBV4-1 and TRBJ2-3; D call uncertain. CDR1 is MGHRA and CDR2 is YSYEKL in the germline V gene. V lost 1 base and J 2 bases, leaving 10 bases between the germline ends. The CDR3 length is 15 residues. Written as DNA, the CDR3 is TGCGCCAGCAGCCAAGTGGCAACGAACACAGATACGCAGTATTTT. This encodes CASSQVATNTDTQYF.